This section outlines one TCR beta chain sequence together with its context. As yet, its antigen is unknown. The sample belongs to a study of response to subunit inactivated influenza vaccine. Study findings and constraints: The authors proposed limited new T cell recruitment per seasonal influenza vaccination.

Trimming removed 1 base from V and 4 bases from J; junction bases left unmatched: 8. CDR3 length equals 17 residues. Germline V gene data show CDR1 as SGDLS and CDR2 as YYNGEE. Using its own MiXCR run on the RT-PCR reads, TCRdb lists one record per CDR3 protein. The table includes more than 700,000 distinct CDR3 sequences, approximately 22% detected once. Source: PBMCs from blood, taken more than 4 days after vaccination. The V gene is TRBV9, the J gene TRBJ2-3; 11 bases align to TRBD2. The TCR comes from a man in his fifties or sixties who received an inactivated influenza vaccine. The CDR3 protein is CASSVFPASGRSDTQYF. Written as DNA, the CDR3 is TGTGCCAGCAGCGTATTCCCGGCTAGCGGGAGGTCAGATACGCAGTATTTT.